This section outlines one T cell receptor (beta chain) sequence together with its context. Germline V gene lookup returns CDR1 SGHAT and CDR2 FQNNGV. This CDR3 has 15 residues. This entry is derived from a study of cytomegalovirus exposure and HLA in healthy donors. Primers for the PCR totalled 60 Vbeta and 13 Jbeta. Profiling relied on immunoSEQ multiplex PCR, and the TCRdb table lists in-frame clones only, not all of them. The table lists approximately 100,000 clones, around 84% of them singletons. The genes are TRBV11-2 and TRBJ2-5; unclear D gene. The J call may be wrong; the DNA end is better matched by TRBJ2-7. The sequencing sample was made of PBMCs. The receptor's source is a man aged 18 to 30 in good health and CMV-seronegative. Here the CDR3 reads CASSLGSLNYYEQYF. CDR3 bases: TGTGCCAGCAGCTTAGGCTCCCTCAACTATTACGAGCAGTACTTC.